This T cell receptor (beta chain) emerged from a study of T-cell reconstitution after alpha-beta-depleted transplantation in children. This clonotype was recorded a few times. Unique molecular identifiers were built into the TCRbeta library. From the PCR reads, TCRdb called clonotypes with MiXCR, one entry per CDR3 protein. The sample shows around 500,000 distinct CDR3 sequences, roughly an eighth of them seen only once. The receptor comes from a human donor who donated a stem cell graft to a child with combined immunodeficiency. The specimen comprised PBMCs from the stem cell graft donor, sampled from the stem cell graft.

The CDR3 coding sequence is TGCAGTGCTAGGAGGGGACGGTTCCAAGAGACCCAGTACTTC. Encoded protein: CSARRGRFQETQYF. The chain joins TRBV20-1 to TRBJ2-5; D may be TRBD1 or TRBD2 (5 bases each). CDR3 length: 14 amino acids. Trimming cost V 3 bases and J 1 base, with 12 bases left between them. From germline, CDR1 is DFQATT and CDR2 SNEGSKA (reference sequence).